This TCR beta chain was documented in a study of patients and donors after allogeneic stem cell transplantation. TCRdb reprocessed the RT-PCR reads via MiXCR and lists one record per CDR3 protein. The data show roughly 180,000 distinct CDR3 sequences, about 40% seen once. Trimming shortened V by 0 bases and J by 5 bases, and 15 bases separated the two germline ends. CDR3 size: 15 residues. CDR1 is SGHRS, CDR2 YFSETQ, per germline. The sequenced sample consisted of blood, either unsorted or a sorted T cell fraction (not recorded which). The J gene is TRBJ2-7, the V gene TRBV5-1, with D perhaps matching TRBD1 or TRBD2 (5 bases each). The TCR originated in a human donor who was either an allogeneic HSCT recipient or a stem cell or donor lymphocyte infusion donor (not recorded which). It is not recorded whose cells these are; they may come from a transplant donor. This CDR3 reads CASSLESGTHHEQYF. For the CDR3, the DNA is TGCGCCAGCAGCTTGGAGTCGGGGACCCACCACGAGCAGTACTTC. Looking up the rest from reference TRBV5-1 and TRBJ2-7 gives the full variable domain: KAGVTQTPRYLIKTRGQQVTLSCSPISGHRSVSWYQQTPGQGLQFLFEYFSETQRNKGNFPGRFSGRQFSNSRSEMNVSTLELGDSALYLCASSLESGTHHEQYFGPGTRLTVT.